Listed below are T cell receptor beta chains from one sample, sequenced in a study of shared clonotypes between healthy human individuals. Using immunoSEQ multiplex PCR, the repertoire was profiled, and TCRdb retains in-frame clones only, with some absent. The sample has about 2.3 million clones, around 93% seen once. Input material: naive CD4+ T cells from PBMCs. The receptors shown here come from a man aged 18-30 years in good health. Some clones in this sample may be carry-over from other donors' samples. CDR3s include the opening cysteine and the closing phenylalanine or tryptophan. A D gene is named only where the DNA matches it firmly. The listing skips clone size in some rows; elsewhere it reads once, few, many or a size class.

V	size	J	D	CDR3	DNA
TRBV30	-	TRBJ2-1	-	CAWTVSPPFPNEQFF	TGTGCCTGGACCGTTTCCCCCCCATTCCCCAATGAGCAGTTCTTC
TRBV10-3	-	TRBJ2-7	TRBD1	CAISWDRQRSSYEQYF	TGTGCCATCAGTTGGGACAGGCAAAGGAGCTCCTACGAGCAGTACTTC
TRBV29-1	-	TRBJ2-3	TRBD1	CSVQRDRSTDTQYF	TGCAGCGTCCAACGGGACAGGAGCACAGATACGCAGTATTTT
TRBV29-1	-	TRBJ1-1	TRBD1	CSVDRPVTGGVRRTEAFF	TGCAGCGTTGACCGCCCGGTGACAGGGGGTGTCCGACGGACTGAAGCTTTCTTT
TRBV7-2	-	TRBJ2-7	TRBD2	CASSHLLAASSYEQYF	TGTGCCAGCAGCCACCTACTAGCGGCAAGCTCCTACGAGCAGTACTTC
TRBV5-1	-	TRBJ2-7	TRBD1	CASSPAGQVYYEQYF	TGCGCCAGCAGCCCCGCTGGACAGGTCTACTACGAGCAGTACTTC
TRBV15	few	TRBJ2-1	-	CATSRDRNEQFF	TGTGCCACCAGCAGAGATCGCAATGAGCAGTTCTTC
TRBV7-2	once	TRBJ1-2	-	CASSWGQQGDYGYTF	TGTGCCAGCAGCTGGGGACAACAGGGTGACTATGGCTACACCTTC
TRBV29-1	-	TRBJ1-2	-	CSVEVSVYGYTF	TGCAGCGTTGAAGTTTCCGTTTATGGCTACACCTTC
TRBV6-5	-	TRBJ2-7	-	CATRQGSNEQYF	TGTGCCACCCGCCAGGGCTCCAACGAGCAGTACTTC
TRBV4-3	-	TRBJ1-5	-	CASSQDWGTLGRPQHF	TGCGCCAGCAGCCAAGATTGGGGGACCCTTGGGCGGCCCCAGCATTTT
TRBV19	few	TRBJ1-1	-	CASSPPRETNTEAFF	TGTGCCAGTAGTCCACCCAGGGAGACAAACACTGAAGCTTTCTTT
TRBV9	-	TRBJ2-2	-	CASSVEVSYTGELFF	TGTGCCAGCAGCGTAGAGGTCAGCTACACCGGGGAGCTGTTTTTT
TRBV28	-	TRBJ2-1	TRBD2	CASTTAGGGLDNEQFF	TGTGCCAGCACCACCGCCGGGGGGGGGCTCGACAATGAGCAGTTCTTC
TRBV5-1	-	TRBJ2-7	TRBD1	CASSQGRGPSEQYF	TGCGCCAGCAGCCAGGGCAGGGGGCCCTCCGAGCAGTACTTC
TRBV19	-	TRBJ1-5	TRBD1	CASTGTGVQPQHF	TGTGCCAGTACCGGGACAGGGGTACAGCCCCAGCATTTT
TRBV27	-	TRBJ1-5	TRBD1	CASSLDRGNQPQHF	TGTGCCAGCAGCCTGGACAGGGGGAATCAGCCCCAGCATTTT
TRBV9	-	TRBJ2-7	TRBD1	CASSPTGGRWNEQYF	TGTGCCAGCAGCCCTACAGGGGGGAGGTGGAACGAGCAGTACTTC
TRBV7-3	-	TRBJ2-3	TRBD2	CASSPSGRGPDTQYF	TGTGCCAGCAGCCCCAGCGGGAGAGGGCCCGATACGCAGTATTTT
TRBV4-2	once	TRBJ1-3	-	CASSRDFISGNTIYF	TGTGCCAGCAGCCGAGACTTTATCTCTGGAAACACCATATATTTT
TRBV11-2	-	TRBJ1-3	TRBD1	CASSSQGTGPSGNTIYF	TGTGCCAGCAGCTCCCAAGGGACAGGGCCCTCTGGAAACACCATATATTTT
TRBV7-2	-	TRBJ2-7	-	CASSLFGGAQTEQYF	TGTGCCAGCAGCTTATTTGGGGGAGCCCAAACCGAGCAGTACTTC
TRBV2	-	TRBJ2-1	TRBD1	CASRDDRAEQFF	TGTGCCAGCCGGGACGACAGGGCTGAGCAGTTCTTC
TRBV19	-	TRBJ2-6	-	CASTWTYYPGANVLTF	TGTGCCAGTACTTGGACCTATTACCCTGGGGCCAACGTCCTGACTTTC
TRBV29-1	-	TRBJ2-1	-	CSVVRNEQFF	TGCAGCGTTGTAAGGAATGAGCAGTTCTTC
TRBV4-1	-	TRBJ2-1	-	CASSLRSAPLNAASSSYNEQFF	TGCGCCAGCAGCCTGAGGTCAGCGCCCCTAAACGCGGCCAGTAGCTCCTACAATGAGCAGTTCTTC
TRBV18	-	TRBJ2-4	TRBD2	CASSPGGDIQYF	TGTGCCAGCTCCCCTGGGGGGGACATTCAGTACTTC
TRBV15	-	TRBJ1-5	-	CATSRGDNLNQPQHF	TGTGCCACCAGCAGGGGGGACAACCTCAATCAGCCCCAGCATTTT